This T cell receptor beta chain was recorded in a study of response to subunit inactivated influenza vaccine. Overall study results and limits: It was the authors' suggestion that each seasonal influenza vaccination recruits few new T cells.

One entry per CDR3 protein, called by TCRdb with MiXCR from the RT-PCR reads. The sample yields hundreds of thousands of distinct CDR3 sequences, approximately 17% seen once. CDR1 and CDR2 from the germline V gene are ENHRY and SYGVKD. J gave up 3 bases and V 2 bases, and 1 base lay outside the gene matches. The CDR3 runs to 16 residues. In the case of this clonotype: Its antigen is not known.

The starting material was PBMCs from blood, obtained around 5 days after vaccination. The chain combines TRBV10-3 with TRBJ2-1; 13 positions agree with TRBD2. The source of this sequence is a man aged 50 to 59 who received an inactivated influenza vaccine. The DNA of the CDR3 is TGTGCCATCAGTGAGGGACTAGCGGGGGTCTACAATGAGCAGTTCTTC. Translated: CAISEGLAGVYNEQFF.